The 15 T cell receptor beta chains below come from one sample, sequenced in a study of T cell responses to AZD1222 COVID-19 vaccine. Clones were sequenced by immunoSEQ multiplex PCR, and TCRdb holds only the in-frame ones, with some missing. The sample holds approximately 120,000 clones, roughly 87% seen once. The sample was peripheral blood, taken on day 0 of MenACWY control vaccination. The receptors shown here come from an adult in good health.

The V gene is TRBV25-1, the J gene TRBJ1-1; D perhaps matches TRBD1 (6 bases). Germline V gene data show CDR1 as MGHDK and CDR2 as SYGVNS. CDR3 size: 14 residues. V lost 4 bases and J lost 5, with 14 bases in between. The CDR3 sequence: CASSALRRGTEAFF. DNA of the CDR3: TGTGCCAGCAGTGCTCTTAGGAGGGGGACTGAAGCTTTCTTT.

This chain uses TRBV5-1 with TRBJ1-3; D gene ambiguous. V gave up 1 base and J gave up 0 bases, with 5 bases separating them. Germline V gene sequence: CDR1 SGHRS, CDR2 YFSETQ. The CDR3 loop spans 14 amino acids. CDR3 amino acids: CASSLSNSGNTIYF. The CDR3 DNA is TGCGCCAGCAGCTTGAGCAACTCTGGAAACACCATATATTTT.

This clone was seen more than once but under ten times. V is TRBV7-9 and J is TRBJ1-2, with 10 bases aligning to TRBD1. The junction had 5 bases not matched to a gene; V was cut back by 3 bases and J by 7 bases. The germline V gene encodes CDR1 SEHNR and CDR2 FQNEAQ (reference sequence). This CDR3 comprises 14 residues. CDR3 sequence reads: CASSLGQGLGGYTF. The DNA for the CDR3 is TGTGCCAGCAGCTTGGGACAGGGGCTAGGTGGCTACACCTTC. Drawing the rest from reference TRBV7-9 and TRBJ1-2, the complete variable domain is DTGVSQNPRHKITKRGQNVTFRCDPISEHNRLYWYRQTLGQGPEFLTYFQNEAQLEKSRLLSDRFSAERPKGSFSTLEIQRTEQGDSAMYLCASSLGQGLGGYTFGSGTRLTVV.

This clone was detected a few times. The CDR3: CASHLGPPGNQNYGYTF. The CDR3, as DNA: TGTGCCTCCCATCTGGGCCCCCCCGGCAACCAAAACTATGGCTACACCTTC. V gene TRBV19 combines with J gene TRBJ1-2; the D is unclear. V lost 11 bases to trimming and J lost 2 bases, with 27 bases between them. CDR3 size: 17 residues. Germline V gene lookup returns CDR1 LNHDA and CDR2 SQIVND (reference sequence).

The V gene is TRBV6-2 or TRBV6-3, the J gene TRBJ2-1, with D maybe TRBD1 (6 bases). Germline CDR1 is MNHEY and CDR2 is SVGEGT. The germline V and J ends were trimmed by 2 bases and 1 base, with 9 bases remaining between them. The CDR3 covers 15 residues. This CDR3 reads CASSYDRTSYNEQFF. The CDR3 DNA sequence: TGTGCCAGCAGTTACGACAGGACTTCCTACAATGAGCAGTTCTTC.

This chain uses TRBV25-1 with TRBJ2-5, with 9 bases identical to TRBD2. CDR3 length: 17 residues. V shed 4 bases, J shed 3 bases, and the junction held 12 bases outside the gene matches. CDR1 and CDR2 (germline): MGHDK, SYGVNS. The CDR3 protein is CASSVSLGLAEEETQYF. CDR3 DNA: TGTGCCAGCAGTGTATCCCTGGGACTAGCCGAGGAAGAGACCCAGTACTTC.

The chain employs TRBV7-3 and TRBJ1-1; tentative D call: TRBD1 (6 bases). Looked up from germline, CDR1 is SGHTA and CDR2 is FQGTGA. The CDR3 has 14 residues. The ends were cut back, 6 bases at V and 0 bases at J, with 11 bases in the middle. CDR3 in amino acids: CASSQDSLNTEAFF. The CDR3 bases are TGTGCCAGCAGTCAGGACAGCTTGAACACTGAAGCTTTCTTT. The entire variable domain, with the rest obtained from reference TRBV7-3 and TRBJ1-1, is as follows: GAGVSQTPSNKVTEKGKYVELRCDPISGHTALYWYRQSLGQGPEFLIYFQGTGAADDSGLPNDRFFAVRPEGSVSTLKIQRTERGDSAVYLCASSQDSLNTEAFFGQGTRLTVV.

CDR3 DNA: TGTGCCAGCAGCCGAGAGGGGACAGTCGAACAGCCCCAGCATTTT. This gives the protein CASSREGTVEQPQHF. The rearrangement uses TRBV7-8 and TRBJ1-5, with 7 bases lining up with TRBD1. Trimming cost V 5 bases and J 7 bases; bases outside gene matches: 11. Germline V gene sequence: CDR1 SGHVS, CDR2 FQNEAQ. The CDR3 is 15 amino acids.

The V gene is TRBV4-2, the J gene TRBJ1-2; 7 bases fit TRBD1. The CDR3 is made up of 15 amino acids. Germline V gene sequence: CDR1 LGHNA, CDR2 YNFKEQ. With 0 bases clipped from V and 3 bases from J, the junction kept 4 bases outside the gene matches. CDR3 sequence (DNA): TGTGCCAGCAGCCAAGAAGACAGGGATCACTATGGCTACACCTTC. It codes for CASSQEDRDHYGYTF.

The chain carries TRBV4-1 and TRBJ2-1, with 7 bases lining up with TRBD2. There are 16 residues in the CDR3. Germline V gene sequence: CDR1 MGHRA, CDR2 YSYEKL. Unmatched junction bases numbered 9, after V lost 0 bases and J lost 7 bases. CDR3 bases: TGCGCCAGCAGCCAAGATGGGGGGAGGGCCGTAAATGAGCAGTTCTTC. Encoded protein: CASSQDGGRAVNEQFF.

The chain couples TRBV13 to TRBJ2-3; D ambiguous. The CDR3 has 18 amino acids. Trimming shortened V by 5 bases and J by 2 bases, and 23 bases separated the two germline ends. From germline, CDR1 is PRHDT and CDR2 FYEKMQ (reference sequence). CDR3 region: CASSDVQSRWVDTDTQYF. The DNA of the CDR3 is TGTGCCAGCAGCGACGTACAGAGCCGGTGGGTCGACACAGATACGCAGTATTTT.

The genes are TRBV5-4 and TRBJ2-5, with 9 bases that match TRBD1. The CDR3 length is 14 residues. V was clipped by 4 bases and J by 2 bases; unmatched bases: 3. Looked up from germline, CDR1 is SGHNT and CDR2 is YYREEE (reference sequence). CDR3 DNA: TGTGCCAGCAGCCGGACAGGGGAGCAAGAGACCCAGTACTTC. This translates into CASSRTGEQETQYF.

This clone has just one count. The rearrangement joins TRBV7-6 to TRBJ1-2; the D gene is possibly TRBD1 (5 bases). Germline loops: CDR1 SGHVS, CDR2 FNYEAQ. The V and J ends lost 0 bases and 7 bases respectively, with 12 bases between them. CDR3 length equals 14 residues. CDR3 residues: CASSLAGQGSGYTF. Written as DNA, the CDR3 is TGTGCCAGCAGCTTAGCGGGCCAGGGAAGTGGCTACACCTTC. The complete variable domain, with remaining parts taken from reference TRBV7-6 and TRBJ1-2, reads GAGVSQSPRYKVTKRGQDVALRCDPISGHVSLYWYRQALGQGPEFLTYFNYEAQQDKSGLPNDRFSAERPEGSISTLTIQRTEQRDSAMYRCASSLAGQGSGYTFGSGTRLTVV.

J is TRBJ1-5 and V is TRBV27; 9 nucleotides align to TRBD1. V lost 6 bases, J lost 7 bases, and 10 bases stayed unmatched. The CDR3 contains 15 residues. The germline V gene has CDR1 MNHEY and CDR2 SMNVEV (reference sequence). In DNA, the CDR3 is TGTGCCAGCAGGCCCAGGGGAGGACAGGGGCAGCCCCAGCATTTT. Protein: CASRPRGGQGQPQHF.

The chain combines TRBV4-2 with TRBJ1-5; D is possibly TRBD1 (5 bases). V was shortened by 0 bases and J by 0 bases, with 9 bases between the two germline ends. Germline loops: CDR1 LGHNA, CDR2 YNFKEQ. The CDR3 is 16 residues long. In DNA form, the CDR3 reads TGTGCCAGCAGCCAAGAGGGGGGTCATAGCAATCAGCCCCAGCATTTT. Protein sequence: CASSQEGGHSNQPQHF.